This T cell receptor beta chain was captured in a study of response to subunit inactivated influenza vaccine. General study findings and limits: It was the authors' suggestion that each seasonal influenza vaccination recruits few new T cells.

The CDR3 runs 14 residues. V shed 0 bases and J shed 2 bases, with 8 bases lying between them. In germline, CDR1 is MDHEN, CDR2 SYDVKM. Remarks on this clonotype: As yet, its antigen is unknown.

TCRdb re-analysed the RT-PCR reads in MiXCR, keeping a single row per CDR3 protein. Of around 760,000 distinct CDR3 sequences in the sample, about 15% are singletons; the top ten hold 6% to 8%. The sequence came from a man between 50 and 59 years old who received an inactivated influenza vaccine. The chain recombines TRBV28 with TRBJ2-7; perhaps TRBD1 as D (5 bases). Material: PBMCs from blood, obtained less than 15 days before vaccination. CDR3: CASSLWDTTYEQYF. Written as DNA, the CDR3 is TGTGCCAGCAGTTTATGGGACACCACCTACGAGCAGTACTTC.